One and the same sample provided the 30 T cell receptor beta chains below, sequenced in a study of blood T cell repertoires in COVID-19. The method was immunoSEQ multiplex PCR; TCRdb's version includes in-frame clones alone and lacks a portion of them. The sample has some 200,000 clones, roughly 84% seen once. Sequences were obtained from peripheral blood. These receptors were obtained from a woman aged 30 to 39 who had recovered from COVID-19.

The J gene is TRBJ1-4, the V gene TRBV10-3; 8 bases align to TRBD1. CDR1 is ENHRY and CDR2 is SYGVKD in the germline V gene. V lost 4 bases, J lost 8 bases, and 9 bases stayed unmatched. CDR3 length: 15 residues. CDR3 loop: CAISADREAWEKLFF. The CDR3 coding sequence is TGTGCCATCAGTGCGGACAGGGAAGCTTGGGAAAAACTGTTTTTT.

This chain connects TRBV6-5 to TRBJ1-4; 7 nucleotides match TRBD1. V gave up 2 bases and J gave up 3 bases; unmatched junction bases: 6. CDR3 size: 16 residues. Germline-derived CDR1 and CDR2 are MNHEY and SVGAGI. CDR3 protein: CASSYRQGGANEKLFF. The CDR3 DNA reads as TGTGCCAGCAGTTACAGACAGGGCGGTGCTAATGAAAAACTGTTTTTT.

The rearrangement uses TRBV4-1 and TRBJ2-1, with D perhaps matching TRBD2 (5 bases). The length of the CDR3 is 17 residues. V lost 3 bases and J lost 8, with 23 bases in between. Germline values: CDR1 MGHRA, CDR2 YSYEKL. The CDR3 region has the DNA TGCGCCAGCAGCCAGGTCTCCCCCCGGTCGGTGGGAGATGAGCAGTTCTTC. Protein: CASSQVSPRSVGDEQFF.

V gene TRBV28 combines with J gene TRBJ2-2, with a possible D match to TRBD1 (6 bases). Germline V gives CDR1 MDHEN, CDR2 SYDVKM. The CDR3 has 12 residues. The germline V and J ends were trimmed by 7 bases and 3 bases, with 6 bases remaining between them. CDR3 amino acids: CASKGDTGELFF. The CDR3 nucleotides are TGTGCCAGCAAGGGGGACACCGGGGAGCTGTTTTTT.

The chain is built from TRBV2 and TRBJ2-3; 10 bases fit TRBD2. This CDR3 has 15 residues. CDR1 and CDR2 from the germline V gene are SNHLY and FYNNEI. V lost 6 bases, J lost 3 bases, and 6 bases stayed unmatched. The CDR3 region has the DNA TGTGCCAGCAGCCTCACTAGCGGGATAACAGATACGCAGTATTTT. It translates to CASSLTSGITDTQYF.

J is TRBJ2-1 and V is TRBV7-3, with a weak D call TRBD1 (5 bases). The CDR3 covers 15 residues. CDR1 and CDR2 from the germline V gene are SGHTA and FQGTGA. Trimming stripped 5 bases from V and 0 bases from J, with 11 bases between. CDR3 coding DNA: TGTGCCAGCAGCCCAGGGCGCAGCTCCTACAATGAGCAGTTCTTC. Residues: CASSPGRSSYNEQFF.

J is TRBJ1-1 and V is TRBV30; 9 positions agree with TRBD1. The V gene end was trimmed by 8 bases and the J gene end by 4 bases; junction bases not matched to a gene: 5. Looked up from germline, CDR1 is GTSNPN and CDR2 is SVGIG (reference sequence). This CDR3 spans 12 amino acids. CDR3 coding DNA: TGTGCCGGGACAGGGAAACGCACTGAAGCTTTCTTT. This translates into CAGTGKRTEAFF.

This sequence joins TRBV15 and TRBJ2-1; 7 bases agree with TRBD1. The CDR3 has 15 residues. CDR1 LNHNV and CDR2 YYDKDF come from the germline V gene (reference sequence). V shed 8 bases and J 0 bases; nucleotides not matched to a gene: 7. DNA for the CDR3: TGTGCCACCCAAGACAGGGCGAGCTCCTACAATGAGCAGTTCTTC. Its translation: CATQDRASSYNEQFF.

This sequence joins TRBV4-2 and TRBJ2-7; a weak D match, TRBD2 (6 bases). In germline, CDR1 is LGHNA, CDR2 YNFKEQ. V lost 0 bases and J lost 7, with 16 bases in between. This CDR3 has 15 amino acids. Here the CDR3 reads CASSQDKGGFGEQYF. The CDR3 region has the DNA TGTGCCAGCAGCCAAGACAAGGGAGGATTTGGGGAGCAGTACTTC.

This sequence joins TRBV28 and TRBJ2-3; 9 bases agree with TRBD2. CDR1 and CDR2 (germline): MDHEN, SYDVKM. V lost 5 bases to trimming and J lost 6 bases; unmatched junction nucleotides: 12. The CDR3 length is 16 residues. DNA for the CDR3: TGTGCCAGCAGTCCCGCCCGACTAGCGGTGGCGGATACGCAGTATTTT. Its translation: CASSPARLAVADTQYF.

This sequence joins TRBV28 and TRBJ2-2, with 7 bases fitting TRBD2. CDR1 and CDR2 from the germline V gene are MDHEN and SYDVKM. The CDR3 consists of 15 residues. Trimming cost V 3 bases and J 4 bases; bases outside gene matches: 5. Written as DNA, the CDR3 is TGTGCCAGCAGTTTTGGGACTACCCTCACCGGGGAGCTGTTTTTT. Its protein is CASSFGTTLTGELFF.

The V gene is TRBV29-1, the J gene TRBJ1-3; 8 bases line up with TRBD1. Germline V gene sequence: CDR1 SQVTM, CDR2 ANQGSEA. J lost 0 bases, V lost 6 bases, and 4 bases had no gene match. The CDR3 runs 14 residues. The DNA for the CDR3 is TGCAGCGTCCGGACAGGGAACTCTGGAAACACCATATATTTT. Protein: CSVRTGNSGNTIYF.

V usage is TRBV20-1 and J usage is TRBJ1-1; TRBD1 matches at 7 bases. Trimming took 6 bases from V and 1 from J; bases not matched to a gene: 17. There are 17 residues in the CDR3. Germline CDR1 DFQATT, CDR2 SNEGSKA (reference sequence). This CDR3 reads CSASLLDRDPWNTEAFF. The CDR3 bases are TGCAGTGCCAGTTTACTTGACAGGGACCCGTGGAACACTGAAGCTTTCTTT.

The chain recombines TRBV7-9 with TRBJ1-5; 8 bases line up with TRBD1. V was clipped by 5 bases and J by 9 bases; unmatched bases: 9. Germline V gene sequence: CDR1 SEHNR, CDR2 FQNEAQ (reference sequence). The length of the CDR3 is 14 residues. The CDR3 region has the DNA TGTGCCAGCAGCGCAGGACAGGGTGCAGGGCCCCAGCATTTT. Translation gives CASSAGQGAGPQHF.

V gene TRBV14 combines with J gene TRBJ1-4; D remains unclear. The CDR3 runs 16 residues. Germline CDR1 is SGHDN and CDR2 is FVKESK. Trimming removed 4 bases at V and 4 bases at J, with 16 bases between. The CDR3 DNA follows: TGTGCCAGCAGCCCCACATGGTGGGGAGATAATGAAAAACTGTTTTTT. It is translated as CASSPTWWGDNEKLFF. The full variable domain, rest sourced from reference TRBV14 and TRBJ1-4, is EAGVTQFPSHSVIEKGQTVTLRCDPISGHDNLYWYRRVMGKEIKFLLHFVKESKQDESGMPNNRFLAERTGGTYSTLKVQPAELEDSGVYFCASSPTWWGDNEKLFFGSGTQLSVL.

This chain joins TRBV6-1 and TRBJ2-7; D remains ambiguous. The V end was cut by 3 bases, the J end by 7 bases, with 7 bases between. The germline V gene encodes CDR1 MNHNS and CDR2 SASEGT. The CDR3 is 11 residues long. CDR3 DNA: TGTGCCAGCAGTGAGAGTTGGGAGCAGTACTTC. Translating gives CASSESWEQYF.

The J gene is TRBJ1-2, the V gene TRBV28; D possibly corresponds to TRBD1 (5 bases). V was pared by 3 bases and J by 2 bases, with 10 bases between. The CDR3 spans 14 residues. Germline CDR1 MDHEN, CDR2 SYDVKM. Written as DNA, the CDR3 is TGTGCCAGCAGTTTGCCGGAGGGGAACTATGGCTACACCTTC. Translation: CASSLPEGNYGYTF.

The rearrangement links TRBV19 to TRBJ1-4; 11 bases are a match to TRBD1. V was clipped by 6 bases and J by 4 bases; unmatched bases: 1. The germline V gene encodes CDR1 LNHDA and CDR2 SQIVND (reference sequence). CDR3 length: 14 amino acids. DNA of the CDR3: TGTGCCAGTAGAGGGACAGGGGGTAATGAAAAACTGTTTTTT. As protein: CASRGTGGNEKLFF.

The chain employs TRBV28 and TRBJ2-2; weak D call: TRBD2 (5 bases). CDR3 length: 16 residues. V lost 7 bases and J lost 6, with 21 bases in between. Germline V lookup: CDR1 MDHEN, CDR2 SYDVKM. In DNA, the CDR3 is TGTGCCAGCACTCCCACGGGGTCCGGCCGGGCCGGGGAGCTGTTTTTT. Amino acid sequence: CASTPTGSGRAGELFF.

V usage is TRBV29-1 and J usage is TRBJ2-1, with TRBD2 matching 10 bases. The CDR3 totals 17 residues. Trimming took 8 bases from V and 5 from J; bases not matched to a gene: 18. Per germline, CDR1 SQVTM and CDR2 ANQGSEA. The chain's CDR3 is CSCPREREGSLHNEQFF. CDR3 bases: TGCAGCTGCCCCAGAGAGCGGGAGGGTTCCTTGCACAATGAGCAGTTCTTC.

The chain couples TRBV11-2 to TRBJ2-7, with TRBD1 matching over 9 bases. V gave up 4 bases and J gave up 0 bases; unmatched junction bases: 4. The germline CDR1 and CDR2 sequences are SGHAT and FQNNGV. The CDR3 contains 15 residues. CDR3 protein: CASSSATGGSYEQYF. CDR3 coding DNA: TGTGCCAGCAGCTCAGCGACAGGGGGCTCCTACGAGCAGTACTTC.

In this sample, this clone turned up once. The rearrangement joins TRBV6-5 to TRBJ1-6; possibly TRBD1 for D (5 bases). This CDR3 is built from 15 residues. The germline CDR1 and CDR2 sequences are MNHEY and SVGAGI. The V end was cut by 6 bases, the J end by 10 bases, with 19 bases between. CDR3 loop: CASRRRTPGGSPLHF. Here the CDR3 DNA reads TGTGCCAGCAGACGACGGACACCCGGAGGGTCACCCCTCCACTTT.

The chain joins TRBV27 to TRBJ2-7, with D tentatively TRBD2 (6 bases). Germline CDR1 and CDR2: MNHEY and SMNVEV (reference sequence). Trimming stripped 6 bases from V and 4 bases from J, with 19 bases between. The CDR3 extends over 15 amino acids. The CDR3 DNA follows: TGTGCCAGCAGGGGGCGGGACGCCCCAGGGTACGAGCAGTACTTC. Protein product: CASRGRDAPGYEQYF.

The chain has TRBV6-1 and TRBJ2-3, with 9 bases matching TRBD2. This CDR3 is built from 15 residues. The V segment lost 2 bases and the J segment 2 bases; nucleotides outside the gene matches: 2. The germline V gene encodes CDR1 MNHNS and CDR2 SASEGT. As DNA, the CDR3 is TGTGCCAGCAGTGAACTAGCGGGGTTCACAGATACGCAGTATTTT. Its protein is CASSELAGFTDTQYF.

The gene calls are TRBV5-1 and TRBJ1-5; D ambiguous. Trimming removed 3 bases at V and 7 bases at J, with 14 bases between. CDR1 SGHRS and CDR2 YFSETQ come from the germline V gene. The CDR3 sequence is 14 residues long. CDR3 coding DNA: TGCGCCAGCAGCTCCGGAGGGTTACGGCAGCCCCAGCATTTT. Protein: CASSSGGLRQPQHF.

The chain carries TRBV28 and TRBJ2-1; D call uncertain. The CDR3 loop spans 15 amino acids. Trimming left V 8 bases short and J 3 bases short, with 17 bases between. CDR1 is MDHEN, CDR2 SYDVKM, per germline. DNA for the CDR3: TGTGCCAGCTCCCTCACCGCCCTCGGCTACAATGAGCAGTTCTTC. It codes for CASSLTALGYNEQFF.

This chain joins TRBV13 and TRBJ2-7, with 9 bases that match TRBD2. The CDR3 length is 14 residues. The V and J ends lost 1 base and 4 bases, in that order; junction bases with no gene match: 2. CDR1 is PRHDT and CDR2 is FYEKMQ in the germline V gene (reference sequence). The CDR3: CASSLETSGYEQYF. In DNA, the CDR3 is TGTGCCAGCAGCTTAGAGACTAGCGGTTACGAGCAGTACTTC.

This chain uses TRBV23-1 with TRBJ2-1; 8 bases are shared with TRBD2. TRBV23-1 is designated an ORF whose function remains uncertain. Losses at the gene ends were 4 bases for V and 0 bases for J; bases not matched to a gene: 20. CDR3 length: 21 residues. The CDR3, as DNA: TGCGCCAGCAGTCCCCCCGGAGCGGGAGTCCCTTCTATTAGCTCCTACAATGAGCAGTTCTTC. Translating gives CASSPPGAGVPSISSYNEQFF.

The CDR3 reads CASSPGQGRGKWTEAFF. The DNA of the CDR3 is TGTGCCAGCAGCCCCGGACAGGGCCGGGGTAAGTGGACTGAAGCTTTCTTT. V and J are TRBV7-9 and TRBJ1-1; 8 bases match TRBD1. Germline CDR1 and CDR2: SEHNR and FQNEAQ (reference sequence). The CDR3 is made up of 17 amino acids. Trimming cost V 5 bases and J 5 bases; bases outside gene matches: 16.

This chain joins TRBV5-1 and TRBJ2-7; 7 nucleotides line up with TRBD2. Germline V gene data show CDR1 as SGHRS and CDR2 as YFSETQ. The CDR3 extends over 11 amino acids. J lost 6 bases, V lost 5 bases, and 2 bases had no gene match. The CDR3 reads CASSGGSEQYF. The CDR3 DNA is TGCGCCAGCAGTGGCGGGAGCGAGCAGTACTTC.